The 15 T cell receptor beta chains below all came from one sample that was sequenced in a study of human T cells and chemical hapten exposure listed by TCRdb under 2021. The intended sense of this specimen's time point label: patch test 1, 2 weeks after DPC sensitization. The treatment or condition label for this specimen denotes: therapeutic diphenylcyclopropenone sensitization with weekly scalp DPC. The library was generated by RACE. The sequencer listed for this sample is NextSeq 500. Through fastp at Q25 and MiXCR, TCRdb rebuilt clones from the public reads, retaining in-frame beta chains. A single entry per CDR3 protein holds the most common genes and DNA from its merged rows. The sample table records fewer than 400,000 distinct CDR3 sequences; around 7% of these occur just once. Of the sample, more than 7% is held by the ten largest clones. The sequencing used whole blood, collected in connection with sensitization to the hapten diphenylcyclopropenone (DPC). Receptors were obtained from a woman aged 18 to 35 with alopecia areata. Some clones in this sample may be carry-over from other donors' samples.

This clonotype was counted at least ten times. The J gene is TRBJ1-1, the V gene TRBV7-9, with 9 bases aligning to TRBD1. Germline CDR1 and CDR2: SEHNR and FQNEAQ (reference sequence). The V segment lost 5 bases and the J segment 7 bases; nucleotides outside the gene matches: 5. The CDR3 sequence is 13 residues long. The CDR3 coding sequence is TGTGCCAGCAGCCCAGGGACAGGGCGTGAAGCTTTCTTT. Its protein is CASSPGTGREAFF. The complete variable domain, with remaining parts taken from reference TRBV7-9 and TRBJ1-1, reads DTGVSQNPRHKITKRGQNVTFRCDPISEHNRLYWYRQTLGQGPEFLTYFQNEAQLEKSRLLSDRFSAERPKGSFSTLEIQRTEQGDSAMYLCASSPGTGREAFFGQGTRLTVV.

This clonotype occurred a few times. The CDR3 here is CASSQEELETQYF. Written as DNA, the CDR3 is TGCGCCAGCAGCCAAGAGGAGTTGGAGACCCAGTACTTC. The V and J genes are TRBV4-1 and TRBJ2-5; unclear D gene. Germline assignment: CDR1 MGHRA and CDR2 YSYEKL. The CDR3 sequence is 13 residues long. The V end lost 0 bases, the J end lost 5 bases, and 7 bases lay between the germline ends.

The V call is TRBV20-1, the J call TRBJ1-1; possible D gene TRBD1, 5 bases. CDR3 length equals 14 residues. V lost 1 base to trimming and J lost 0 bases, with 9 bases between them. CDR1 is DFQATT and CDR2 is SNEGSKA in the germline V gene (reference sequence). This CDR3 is CSARVRDLNTEAFF. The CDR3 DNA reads TGCAGTGCTAGAGTGAGGGACCTGAACACTGAAGCTTTCTTT.

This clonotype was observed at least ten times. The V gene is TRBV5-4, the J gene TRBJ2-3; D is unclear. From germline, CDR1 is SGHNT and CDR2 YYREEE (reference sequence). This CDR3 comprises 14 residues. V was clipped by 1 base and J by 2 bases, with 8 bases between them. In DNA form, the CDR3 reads TGTGCCAGCAGCTTGAAGCCTTTCACAGATACGCAGTATTTT. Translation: CASSLKPFTDTQYF. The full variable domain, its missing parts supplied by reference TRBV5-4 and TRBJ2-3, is ETGVTQSPTHLIKTRGQQVTLRCSSQSGHNTVSWYQQALGQGPQFIFQYYREEENGRGNFPPRFSGLQFPNYSSELNVNALELDDSALYLCASSLKPFTDTQYFGPGTRLTVL.

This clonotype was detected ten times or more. CDR3 bases: TGTGCCAGCAGCTCGTCCGGGACAACTTCCTCTTACACAGATACGCAGTATTTT. It codes for CASSSSGTTSSYTDTQYF. The rearrangement links TRBV7-9 to TRBJ2-3; D is perhaps TRBD1 (6 bases). Deletions cut 4 bases from V and 2 bases from J, with 22 bases between. Germline CDR1 and CDR2: SEHNR and FQNEAQ (reference sequence). There are 18 residues in the CDR3.

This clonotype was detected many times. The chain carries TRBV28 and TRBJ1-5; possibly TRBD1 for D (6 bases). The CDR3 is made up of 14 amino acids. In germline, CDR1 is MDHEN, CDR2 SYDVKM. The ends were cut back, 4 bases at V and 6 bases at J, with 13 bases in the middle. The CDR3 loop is CASSSPGERQPQHF. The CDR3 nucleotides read TGTGCCAGCAGTTCACCAGGGGAACGTCAGCCCCAGCATTTT.

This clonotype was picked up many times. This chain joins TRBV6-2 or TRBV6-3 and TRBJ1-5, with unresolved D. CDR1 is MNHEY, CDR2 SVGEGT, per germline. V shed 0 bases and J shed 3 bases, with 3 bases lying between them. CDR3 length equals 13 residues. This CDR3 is CASSYSHNQPQHF. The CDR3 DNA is TGTGCCAGCAGTTACTCACACAATCAGCCCCAGCATTTT.

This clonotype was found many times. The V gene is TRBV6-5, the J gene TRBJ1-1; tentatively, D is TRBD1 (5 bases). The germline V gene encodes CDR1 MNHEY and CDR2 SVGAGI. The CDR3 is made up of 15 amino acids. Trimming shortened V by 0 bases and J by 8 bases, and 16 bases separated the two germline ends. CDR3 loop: CASSYSGDPGQEAFF. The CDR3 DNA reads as TGTGCCAGCAGTTACTCCGGGGACCCGGGCCAAGAAGCTTTCTTT.

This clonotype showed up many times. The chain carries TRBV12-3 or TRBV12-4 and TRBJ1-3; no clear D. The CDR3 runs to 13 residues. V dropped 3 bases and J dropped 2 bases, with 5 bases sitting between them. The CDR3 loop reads CASSLSAGNTIYF. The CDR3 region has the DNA TGTGCCAGCAGTTTGTCAGCTGGAAACACCATATATTTT.

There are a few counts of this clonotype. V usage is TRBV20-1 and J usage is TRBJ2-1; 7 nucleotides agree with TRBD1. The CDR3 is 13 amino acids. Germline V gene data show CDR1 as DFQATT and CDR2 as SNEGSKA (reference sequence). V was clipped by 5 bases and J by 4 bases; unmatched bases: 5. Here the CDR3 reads CSALDRSYNEQFF. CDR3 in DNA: TGCAGTGCTCTGGACAGGTCGTACAATGAGCAGTTCTTC.

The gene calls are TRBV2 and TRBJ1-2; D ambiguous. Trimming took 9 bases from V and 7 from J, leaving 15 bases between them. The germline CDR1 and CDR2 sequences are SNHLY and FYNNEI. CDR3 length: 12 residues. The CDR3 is CASPRAAGGYTF. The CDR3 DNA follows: TGTGCCAGTCCCCGGGCCGCGGGTGGCTACACCTTC.

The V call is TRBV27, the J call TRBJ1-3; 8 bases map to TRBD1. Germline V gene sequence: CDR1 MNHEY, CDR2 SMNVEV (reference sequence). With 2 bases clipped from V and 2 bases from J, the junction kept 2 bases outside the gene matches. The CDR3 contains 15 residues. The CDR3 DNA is TGTGCCAGCAGTTTACGCAGGGGGCCTGGAAACACCATATATTTT. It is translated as CASSLRRGPGNTIYF.

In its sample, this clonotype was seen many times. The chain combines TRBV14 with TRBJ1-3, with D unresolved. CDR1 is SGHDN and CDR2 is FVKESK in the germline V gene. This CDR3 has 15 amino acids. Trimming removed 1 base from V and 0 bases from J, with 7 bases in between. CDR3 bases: TGTGCCAGCAGCCAAGCAGGAACCTCTGGAAACACCATATATTTT. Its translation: CASSQAGTSGNTIYF.

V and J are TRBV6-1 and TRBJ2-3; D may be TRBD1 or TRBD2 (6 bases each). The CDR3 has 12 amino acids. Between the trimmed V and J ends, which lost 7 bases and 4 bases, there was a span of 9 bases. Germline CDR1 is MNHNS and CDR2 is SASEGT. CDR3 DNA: TGTGCCAGCATCGGGGGCCCAGATACGCAGTATTTT. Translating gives CASIGGPDTQYF.

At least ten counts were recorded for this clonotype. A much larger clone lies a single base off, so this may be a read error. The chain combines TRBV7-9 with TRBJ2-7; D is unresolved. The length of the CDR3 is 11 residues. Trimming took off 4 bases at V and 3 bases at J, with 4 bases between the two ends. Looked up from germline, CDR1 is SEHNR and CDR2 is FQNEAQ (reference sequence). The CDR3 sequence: CASSSYYEQYF. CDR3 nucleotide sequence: TGTGCCAGCAGCTCCTACTACGAGCAGTACTTC.